These 29 T cell receptor beta chains came from one sample sequenced in a study of naive and memory T cell subsets. Two oligonucleotides, mixed equimolar, formed the beta constant-region primer covering TRBC1 and TRBC2. In TCRdb, the UMI-ligation and nested PCR reads were re-called with MiXCR into one record per CDR3 protein. Of 130,000 to 150,000 distinct CDR3 sequences in the sample, around 15% were seen once. The sequenced sample consisted of naive CD4+ T cells from blood. All receptors derive from a human donor in good health.

This clonotype was seen only a few times. The chain is built from TRBV6-5 and TRBJ1-6; D gene uncertain. This CDR3 spans 12 amino acids. Germline CDR1 MNHEY, CDR2 SVGAGI. V lost 2 bases and J 13 bases, leaving 9 bases between the germline ends. As DNA, the CDR3 is TGTGCCAGCAGTTACGGCGGATCTCCCCTCCACTTT. This encodes CASSYGGSPLHF.

The chain recombines TRBV6-2 or TRBV6-3 with TRBJ1-4; a possible D gene is TRBD1 (6 bases). Germline loops: CDR1 MNHEY, CDR2 SVGEGT. The germline V and J ends were trimmed by 7 bases and 0 bases, with 21 bases remaining between them. This CDR3 has 18 amino acids. This CDR3 reads CASKAARGVPATNEKLFF. CDR3 in DNA: TGTGCCAGCAAAGCAGCCAGGGGCGTACCTGCAACTAATGAAAAACTGTTTTTT.

V and J are TRBV3-1 and TRBJ1-5; no clear D gene. Germline lookup yields CDR1 LGHDT and CDR2 YNNKEL (reference sequence). Trimming took off 1 base at V and 9 bases at J, with 7 bases between the two ends. The CDR3 spans 12 residues. The CDR3 protein is CASSQAAGPQHF. DNA for the CDR3: TGTGCCAGCAGCCAAGCGGCCGGGCCCCAGCATTTT.

This clonotype was seen a handful of times. The chain couples TRBV29-1 to TRBJ1-1, with D possibly TRBD1 on 5 matching bases. V was trimmed by 6 bases and J by 3 bases, leaving 17 bases between them. Germline V lookup: CDR1 SQVTM, CDR2 ANQGSEA. The CDR3 loop spans 14 amino acids. The CDR3 reads CSVARGSQHTEAFF. CDR3 bases: TGCAGCGTGGCGCGGGGGAGCCAGCACACTGAAGCTTTCTTT.

This clonotype was found a few times. The J gene is TRBJ2-1, the V gene TRBV2; TRBD2 is a possible D gene (6 bases). V lost 4 bases and J lost 2, with 9 bases in between. Looked up from germline, CDR1 is SNHLY and CDR2 is FYNNEI. The CDR3 covers 14 residues. This CDR3 reads CASSAAGTYNEQFF. CDR3 in DNA: TGTGCCAGCAGTGCCGCGGGAACCTACAATGAGCAGTTCTTC. The full variable domain, rest sourced from reference TRBV2 and TRBJ2-1, is EPEVTQTPSHQVTQMGQEVILRCVPISNHLYFYWYRQILGQKVEFLVSFYNNEISEKSEIFDDQFSVERPDGSNFTLKIRSTKLEDSAMYFCASSAAGTYNEQFFGPGTRLTVL.

The chain employs TRBV10-3 and TRBJ2-7, with 9 bases identical to TRBD2. CDR3 length equals 14 residues. Germline CDR1 reads ENHRY; CDR2 reads SYGVKD. Unmatched junction bases numbered 8, after V lost 4 bases and J lost 7 bases. CDR3 DNA: TGTGCCATCAGTGCGGGGCGGGAGGGCCGAGAGCAGTACTTC. Translation: CAISAGREGREQYF.

This clonotype was seen a handful of times. The chain uses TRBV7-3 and TRBJ2-6, with D possibly TRBD2 on 6 matching bases. This CDR3 is 16 amino acids long. Germline CDR1 SGHTA, CDR2 FQGTGA. Between the trimmed V and J ends, which lost 0 bases and 4 bases, there was a span of 10 bases. The CDR3 nucleotides are TGTGCCAGCAGCTTAACGGGGGGAACCGGGGCCAACGTCCTGACTTTC. Translated: CASSLTGGTGANVLTF.

A few counts support this clonotype. The chain has TRBV10-1 and TRBJ1-6; 7 nucleotides match TRBD1. V gave up 4 bases and J gave up 5 bases; unmatched junction bases: 2. Germline V lookup: CDR1 WNHNN, CDR2 SYGVQD (reference sequence). This CDR3 has 14 residues. This chain's CDR3 is CASSAGTDNSPLHF. CDR3 coding DNA: TGCGCCAGCAGTGCCGGGACAGATAATTCACCCCTCCACTTT.

As concerns this clonotype: At one end the junction does not follow the germline gene, possibly because of a read error. J is TRBJ1-5 and V is TRBV20-1; D is ambiguous. CDR1 DFQATT and CDR2 SNEGSKA come from the germline V gene (reference sequence). The CDR3 contains 14 residues. CDR3 region: CSARAMKGNQPQNF. As DNA, the CDR3 is TGCAGTGCTAGAGCGATGAAGGGCAATCAGCCCCAGAATTTT.

V usage is TRBV5-1 and J usage is TRBJ2-5, with 7 bases lining up with TRBD1. After removal of 2 bases from V and 4 bases from J, the junction contained 8 bases not matched to a gene. The CDR3 extends over 15 amino acids. Germline CDR1 SGHRS, CDR2 YFSETQ. In nucleotides, the CDR3 is TGCGCCAGCAGCTTACTTTCCGACAGGGCAGAGACCCAGTACTTC. It codes for CASSLLSDRAETQYF.

This clonotype was recorded at least ten times. This sequence joins TRBV20-1 and TRBJ2-1; 10 bases are a match to TRBD2. Unmatched junction bases numbered 7, after V lost 0 bases and J lost 2 bases. CDR1 and CDR2 from the germline V gene are DFQATT and SNEGSKA (reference sequence). This CDR3 comprises 17 residues. The CDR3 sequence: CSARDLRGTSAYNEQFF. DNA for the CDR3: TGCAGTGCTAGAGACCTCAGGGGGACTAGCGCCTACAATGAGCAGTTCTTC.

This clonotype was counted a few times. The rearrangement uses TRBV6-6 and TRBJ2-5; D is perhaps TRBD1 or TRBD2 (5 bases each). CDR3 length: 15 amino acids. Germline assignment: CDR1 MNHNY and CDR2 SVGAGI (reference sequence). The V end was cut by 5 bases, the J end by 5 bases, with 18 bases between. The CDR3, as DNA: TGTGCCAGCAGTACCTCCGGGACGGGGCGGGAGACCCAGTACTTC. This sequence encodes CASSTSGTGRETQYF.

The chain uses TRBV4-3 and TRBJ2-2; 8 bases align to TRBD2. The germline gives CDR1 LGHNA, CDR2 YSLEER. With 0 bases clipped from V and 0 bases from J, the junction kept 0 bases outside the gene matches. CDR3 length equals 16 residues. The CDR3 region is CASSQEGLANTGELFF. CDR3 DNA: TGCGCCAGCAGCCAAGAGGGACTAGCGAACACCGGGGAGCTGTTTTTT.

The chain recombines TRBV20-1 with TRBJ2-5; D is tentatively TRBD1 or TRBD2 (6 bases each). CDR1 and CDR2 (germline): DFQATT, SNEGSKA (reference sequence). Trimming took 3 bases from V and 3 from J, leaving 11 bases between them. This CDR3 has 13 amino acids. As DNA, the CDR3 is TGCAGTGCTAGTGGGGGGCCTGAAGAGACCCAGTACTTC. This encodes CSASGGPEETQYF.

This clonotype appeared many times. The V and J genes are TRBV6-6 and TRBJ2-5, with D possibly being TRBD1 (6 bases). V shed 0 bases and J shed 1 base, with 6 bases lying between them. The CDR3 totals 14 residues. The germline gives CDR1 MNHNY, CDR2 SVGAGI (reference sequence). This CDR3 is CASSYSDSQETQYF. The CDR3 nucleotides read TGTGCCAGCAGTTACTCGGACAGCCAAGAGACCCAGTACTTC.

This clonotype was observed a handful of times. The V call is TRBV28, the J call TRBJ2-1; 9 bases align to TRBD1. The CDR3 runs to 13 residues. V trimming: 6 bases; J trimming: 8 bases; junction bases outside the gene matches: 5. Germline-derived CDR1 and CDR2 are MDHEN and SYDVKM. As DNA, the CDR3 is TGTGCCAGCAGAGGCACAGGGGGCGATGAGCAGTTCTTC. Its protein product is CASRGTGGDEQFF.

This clonotype showed up just a few times. The J gene is TRBJ1-3, the V gene TRBV4-1, with a possible D match to TRBD1 (6 bases). The CDR3 sequence is 15 residues long. Trimming removed 7 bases at V and 0 bases at J, with 13 bases between. Germline values: CDR1 MGHRA, CDR2 YSYEKL. In nucleotides, the CDR3 is TGCGCCAGCAAACCACAGGGAAGCTCTGGAAACACCATATATTTT. Translating gives CASKPQGSSGNTIYF.

The V gene is TRBV30, the J gene TRBJ2-5; 7 nucleotides agree with TRBD2. The V segment lost 2 bases and the J segment 2 bases; nucleotides outside the gene matches: 11. Per the germline V gene, CDR1 is GTSNPN and CDR2 is SVGIG (reference sequence). The CDR3 has 16 amino acids. CDR3 in amino acids: CAWSPGVWGLQETQYF. The CDR3 DNA reads TGTGCCTGGAGTCCCGGTGTCTGGGGACTACAAGAGACCCAGTACTTC.

This clonotype was seen many times. This chain uses TRBV6-4 with TRBJ1-2, with 8 bases aligning to TRBD1. Trimming cost V 0 bases and J 8 bases; bases outside gene matches: 23. The CDR3 is 20 amino acids. Germline loops: CDR1 MRHNA, CDR2 SNTAGT. CDR3 bases: TGTGCCAGCAGTGACTCGAATATCGAGACAGGGGAAGGAGAACTAAGGGGCTACACCTTC. This gives the protein CASSDSNIETGEGELRGYTF.

This clonotype was seen more than once but under ten times. The chain combines TRBV9 with TRBJ2-1, with 11 bases identical to TRBD2. CDR3 size: 23 residues. Germline trimming cut 4 bases from V and 0 bases from J; bases unmatched to any gene: 24. Germline values: CDR1 SGDLS, CDR2 YYNGEE. The CDR3 region is CASSPPPWGTSGSRNGSYNEQFF. Written as DNA, the CDR3 is TGTGCCAGCAGCCCCCCTCCCTGGGGGACTAGCGGTTCTCGGAACGGCTCCTACAATGAGCAGTTCTTC.

The chain is built from TRBV19 and TRBJ1-2; a possible D gene is TRBD1 (6 bases). Germline loops: CDR1 LNHDA, CDR2 SQIVND (reference sequence). The CDR3 consists of 14 residues. V was pared by 7 bases and J by 5 bases, with 17 bases between. For the CDR3, the DNA is TGTGCCAGTAAGGCGAAGAGTCAGGGGTATGGCTACACCTTC. Translation: CASKAKSQGYGYTF.

The chain has TRBV20-1 and TRBJ2-1, with 7 bases that match TRBD2. Germline-derived CDR1 and CDR2 are DFQATT and SNEGSKA (reference sequence). Trimming cost V 5 bases and J 4 bases; bases outside gene matches: 11. There are 15 residues in the CDR3. CDR3 sequence: CSAEPLSGGYNEQFF. CDR3 nucleotide sequence: TGCAGTGCTGAACCTCTATCGGGAGGTTACAATGAGCAGTTCTTC.

This clonotype has more than one count but fewer than ten. The CDR3, as DNA: TGCGCCAGCAGCCAAGAATGGGGGTCCGACCCCTACTACGAGCAGTACTTC. Encoded protein: CASSQEWGSDPYYEQYF. V gene TRBV4-1 combines with J gene TRBJ2-7; possibly TRBD1 or TRBD2 for D (5 bases each). V lost 0 bases, J lost 3 bases, and 18 bases lay in between. CDR3 length equals 17 residues. The V gene's germline CDR1 is MGHRA and CDR2 YSYEKL.

This clonotype was seen a few times. The V and J genes are TRBV6-2 or TRBV6-3 and TRBJ2-1, with 8 positions matching TRBD1. This CDR3 comprises 18 residues. Germline CDR1 reads MNHEY; CDR2 reads SVGEGT. The junction had 10 bases not matched to a gene; V was cut back by 0 bases and J by 3 bases. The CDR3 region is CASSYSIMDRVFYNEQFF. The CDR3 DNA is TGTGCCAGCAGTTACTCGATAATGGACAGGGTTTTCTACAATGAGCAGTTCTTC.

CDR3 region: CASSSLGLADRNEQFF. The CDR3 bases are TGTGCCAGCAGCTCACTGGGACTAGCGGACCGCAATGAGCAGTTCTTC. V usage is TRBV7-2 and J usage is TRBJ2-1; 11 bases map to TRBD2. The length of the CDR3 is 16 residues. Germline CDR1 is SGHTA and CDR2 is FQGNSA. Unmatched junction bases numbered 8, after V lost 4 bases and J lost 6 bases. The whole variable domain, filled in from reference TRBV7-2 and TRBJ2-1, reads GAGVSQSPSNKVTEKGKDVELRCDPISGHTALYWYRQSLGQGLEFLIYFQGNSAPDKSGLPSDRFSAERTGGSVSTLTIQRTQQEDSAVYLCASSSLGLADRNEQFFGPGTRLTVL.

The rearrangement uses TRBV7-2 and TRBJ2-1, with 8 bases fitting TRBD2. V lost 5 bases to trimming and J lost 7 bases; unmatched junction nucleotides: 7. The CDR3 is 14 residues long. Germline V gives CDR1 SGHTA, CDR2 FQGNSA. The CDR3 DNA reads TGTGCCAGCAGCCGCTCGGGGGGGGGAAATGAGCAGTTCTTC. Translation: CASSRSGGGNEQFF.

This clonotype was found a few times. This chain connects TRBV28 to TRBJ2-1, with 8 positions matching TRBD2. CDR3 length: 16 amino acids. V was clipped by 3 bases and J by 8 bases; unmatched bases: 12. Looked up from germline, CDR1 is MDHEN and CDR2 is SYDVKM. This CDR3 is CASSFVASGSSDEQFF. As DNA, the CDR3 is TGTGCCAGCAGTTTTGTTGCGAGCGGGAGTAGCGATGAGCAGTTCTTC.

A few counts support this clonotype. This rearrangement joins TRBV2 to TRBJ2-1; unclear D gene. Trimming left V 5 bases short and J 8 bases short, with 7 bases between. Looked up from germline, CDR1 is SNHLY and CDR2 is FYNNEI. There are 11 residues in the CDR3. CDR3 nucleotides: TGTGCCAGCAGTTCGAGAGATGAGCAGTTCTTC. Amino acids: CASSSRDEQFF.

This clonotype was seen more than once but under ten times. This chain links TRBV29-1 with TRBJ2-5; 9 bases align to TRBD2. Per germline, CDR1 SQVTM and CDR2 ANQGSEA. With 4 bases clipped from V and 5 bases from J, the junction kept 5 bases outside the gene matches. The length of the CDR3 is 13 residues. DNA for the CDR3: TGCAGCGTTGTAAGCAGCGGGGGGGAGACCCAGTACTTC. This sequence encodes CSVVSSGGETQYF.